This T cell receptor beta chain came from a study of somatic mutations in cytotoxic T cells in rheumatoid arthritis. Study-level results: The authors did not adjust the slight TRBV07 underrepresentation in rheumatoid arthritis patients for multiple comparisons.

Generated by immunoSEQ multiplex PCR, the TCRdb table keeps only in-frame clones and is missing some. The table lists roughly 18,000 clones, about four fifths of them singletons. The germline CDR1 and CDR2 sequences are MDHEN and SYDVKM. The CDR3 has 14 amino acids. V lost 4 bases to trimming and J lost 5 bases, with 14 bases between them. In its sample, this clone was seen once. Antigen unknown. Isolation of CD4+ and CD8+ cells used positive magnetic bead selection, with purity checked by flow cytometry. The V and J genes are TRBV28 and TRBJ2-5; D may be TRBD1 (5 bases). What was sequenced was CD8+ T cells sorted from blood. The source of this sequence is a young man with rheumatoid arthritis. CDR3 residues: CASSSTALAETQYF. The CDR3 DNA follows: TGTGCCAGCAGTTCGACAGCGTTGGCCGAGACCCAGTACTTC. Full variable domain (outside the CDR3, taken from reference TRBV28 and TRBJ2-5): DVKVTQSSRYLVKRTGEKVFLECVQDMDHENMFWYRQDPGLGLRLIYFSYDVKMKEKGDIPEGYSVSREKKERFSLILESASTNQTSMYLCASSSTALAETQYFGPGTRLLVL.